These T cell receptor beta chains were read from a single sample in a study of blood T cells in healthy people across ages. MiXCR, applied by TCRdb to the 5' RACE reads, yields one record per CDR3 protein. The data show fewer than 1,000,000 distinct CDR3 sequences, more than 35% seen once. The sample consisted of blood. These TCRs come from a man aged 80 or over in good health. CDR3s leave out the opening cysteine and the closing phenylalanine or tryptophan.

j_gene	v_gene	CDR3aa
TRBJ2-4	TRBV28	ASSNREGQNIQY
TRBJ1-1	TRBV20-1	SALRSQGGGAF
TRBJ2-5	TRBV12-3/TRBV12-4	ASGQGAVQETQY
TRBJ2-1	TRBV6-1	ASSATRTSGRASHNGQF
NA	TRBV6-2/TRBV6-3	ASSKTKAGTSGRFDEQY
TRBJ2-1	TRBV13	ASSLGRVGNEQF
TRBJ2-1	TRBV20-1	SAHAAGGPSYNEQF
TRBJ2-1	TRBV5-1	ASSLEPKSSMF
TRBJ2-5	TRBV28	ASSLRGTQY
TRBJ2-7	TRBV7-6	ASSLFAGGPVYEQY
TRBJ2-6	TRBV6-2/TRBV6-3	ASSSAGGANVLT
TRBJ1-5	TRBV4-1	ASSQDLTVYNQPQH
TRBJ2-1	TRBV20-1	SASPWDRGWDEQF
TRBJ2-7	TRBV12-3/TRBV12-4	ASSFSGRRNYEQY
TRBJ2-3	TRBV10-3	AISLGLAGADTQY
TRBJ2-6	TRBV7-9	ASSFRTQSSGANVLT
TRBJ1-5	TRBV30	AWSKGGGGQPQH
TRBJ1-5	TRBV20-1	SAPEQGLNQPQH
TRBJ2-5	TRBV29-1	SVDRAVGSTQY
TRBJ2-3	TRBV6-6	ASSAGQAEAQY
TRBJ2-3	TRBV12-3/TRBV12-4	ASSKRQGAATQY
TRBJ2-2	TRBV12-3/TRBV12-4	ASSGTSGNAGTGELF
TRBJ2-1	TRBV27	ASYLAGADFGSNEQF
TRBJ2-5	TRBV29-1	SAREGGEQY
TRBJ2-7	TRBV4-3	ASSQDRNGRGSYEQY
TRBJ2-5	TRBV7-2	ASSPSSGVQETQY
TRBJ2-5	TRBV27	ATRRGGQAGGPHEQY
TRBJ2-1	TRBV18	ASSPLAGVPTSSSYNEQF
TRBJ1-2	TRBV5-1	ASRGSYGYT
TRBJ2-3	TRBV27	ASSPTGRSSGSTDTQY
TRBJ2-3	TRBV4-2	ASSQGPDLNTDTQY
TRBJ2-7	TRBV7-2	ASSSRTGGTYEQY